The clone carrying this TCR beta chain showed up just once. Its antigen remains unknown. V was clipped by 3 bases and J by 2 bases; unmatched bases: 5. Germline V gene sequence: CDR1 MDHEN, CDR2 SYDVKM. There are 15 residues in the CDR3. The data derive from a study of cytomegalovirus exposure and HLA in healthy donors. As for the study in general: Out of fewer than 400 genotyped donors, roughly 80% belonged to the Caucasian-associated ancestry cluster. Study conclusions and caveats: In an earlier analysis, about 87% or about 30%: the productive usage of most TCR beta V segments. One later analysis reportedly identified an Asian-associated ancestry cluster that showed fewer N-insertions than the approximately 710-donor mean.

PCR primers comprised 60 Vbeta and 13 Jbeta primers. This table comes from immunoSEQ multiplex PCR, and its TCRdb copy is limited to in-frame clones, with some not included. The sample yields 150,000 or so clones, 60% to 85% seen once. The chain links TRBV28 to TRBJ1-2; 8 bases are a match to TRBD1. The sequenced sample was PBMCs. This TCR was sampled from a man in his forties in good health and CMV-seropositive. CDR3 amino acids: CASSLGTGANYGYTF. DNA of the CDR3: TGTGCCAGCAGTTTGGGGACAGGCGCCAACTATGGCTACACCTTC.